A selection of T cell receptor beta chains follows, all from one sample in a study of blood T cell repertoires in COVID-19. The table came from immunoSEQ multiplex PCR; TCRdb's copy has only in-frame clones and leaves some out. Of around 250,000 clones in the sample, about 83% are singletons; the top ten hold more than 2%. Specimen: PBMCs or T cells enriched from blood (not recorded which). These receptors originate from a woman aged 45-65 years who had recovered from COVID-19. The CDR3 runs from the conserved cysteine through the conserved F or W. The order of the fields is V gene, CDR3 length, J gene, D gene, clone size, CDR3 protein, CDR3 DNA. The D gene is left open where the match is weak. Rows may omit the clone size; those that give it use once, few, many or a size class.

V gene: TRBV30
CDR3 length: 17
J gene: TRBJ1-3
D gene: NA
clone size: NA
CDR3 protein: CAWSVEYRRASGNTIYF
CDR3 DNA: TGTGCCTGGAGTGTAGAGTACAGGCGAGCCTCTGGAAACACCATATATTTT

V gene: TRBV30
CDR3 length: 14
J gene: TRBJ2-7
D gene: TRBD1
clone size: once
CDR3 protein: CAWGLQGRFHEQYF
CDR3 DNA: TGTGCCTGGGGTCTACAGGGGAGATTCCACGAGCAGTACTTC

V gene: TRBV13
CDR3 length: 16
J gene: TRBJ2-5
D gene: NA
clone size: NA
CDR3 protein: CASSYRPGRAQETQYF
CDR3 DNA: TGTGCCAGCAGCTATAGACCGGGAAGGGCCCAAGAGACCCAGTACTTC

V gene: TRBV11-3
CDR3 length: 15
J gene: TRBJ2-7
D gene: NA
clone size: NA
CDR3 protein: CASSFLQGRSYEQYF
CDR3 DNA: TGTGCCAGCAGCTTCTTGCAGGGGCGATCCTACGAGCAGTACTTC

V gene: TRBV19
CDR3 length: 16
J gene: TRBJ1-2
D gene: NA
clone size: NA
CDR3 protein: CASSMGPLDRSYGYTF
CDR3 DNA: TGTGCCAGTAGTATGGGCCCCCTCGACAGGTCGTATGGCTACACCTTC

V gene: TRBV7-9
CDR3 length: 13
J gene: TRBJ1-2
D gene: NA
clone size: NA
CDR3 protein: CASSPQGWDGYTF
CDR3 DNA: TGTGCCAGCAGCCCACAGGGTTGGGACGGCTACACCTTC

V gene: TRBV11-2
CDR3 length: 14
J gene: TRBJ1-1
D gene: NA
clone size: NA
CDR3 protein: CASSLTVLNTEAFF
CDR3 DNA: TGTGCCAGCAGCTTGACAGTCCTGAACACTGAAGCTTTCTTT

V gene: TRBV19
CDR3 length: 14
J gene: TRBJ1-5
D gene: NA
clone size: few
CDR3 protein: CASRTAQVNQPQHF
CDR3 DNA: TGTGCCAGTAGGACGGCACAGGTGAATCAGCCCCAGCATTTT

V gene: TRBV5-1
CDR3 length: 15
J gene: TRBJ1-6
D gene: NA
clone size: NA
CDR3 protein: CASSARGFDNSPLHF
CDR3 DNA: TGCGCCAGCAGCGCAAGGGGGTTTGATAATTCACCCCTCCACTTT

V gene: TRBV27
CDR3 length: 15
J gene: TRBJ2-2
D gene: TRBD1
clone size: NA
CDR3 protein: CASTRTGAVPGELFF
CDR3 DNA: TGTGCCAGCACGAGAACAGGGGCGGTACCCGGGGAGCTGTTTTTT